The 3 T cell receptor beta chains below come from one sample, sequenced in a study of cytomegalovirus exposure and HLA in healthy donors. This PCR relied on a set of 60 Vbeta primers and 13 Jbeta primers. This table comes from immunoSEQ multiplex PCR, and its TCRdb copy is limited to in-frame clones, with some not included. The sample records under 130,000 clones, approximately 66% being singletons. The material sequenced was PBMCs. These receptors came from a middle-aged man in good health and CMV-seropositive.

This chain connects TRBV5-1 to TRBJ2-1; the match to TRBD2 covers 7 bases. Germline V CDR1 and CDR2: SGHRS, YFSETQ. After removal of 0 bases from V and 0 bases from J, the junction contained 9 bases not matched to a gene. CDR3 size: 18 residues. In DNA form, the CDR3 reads TGCGCCAGCAGCTTGGAGCCGCGGGACTACTACTCCTACAATGAGCAGTTCTTC. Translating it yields CASSLEPRDYYSYNEQFF.

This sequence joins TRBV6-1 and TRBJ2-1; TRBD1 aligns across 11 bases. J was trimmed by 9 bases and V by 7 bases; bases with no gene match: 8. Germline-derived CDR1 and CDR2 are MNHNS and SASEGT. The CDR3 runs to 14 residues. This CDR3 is CASTGTGGETEQFF. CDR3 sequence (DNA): TGTGCCAGCACCGGGACAGGGGGAGAAACTGAGCAGTTCTTC.

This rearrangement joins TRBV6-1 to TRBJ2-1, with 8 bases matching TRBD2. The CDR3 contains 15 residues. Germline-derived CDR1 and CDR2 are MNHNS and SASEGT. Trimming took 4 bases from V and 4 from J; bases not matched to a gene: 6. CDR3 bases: TGTGCCAGCAGTGCATATAGCGGGGCTTACAATGAGCAGTTCTTC. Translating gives CASSAYSGAYNEQFF.